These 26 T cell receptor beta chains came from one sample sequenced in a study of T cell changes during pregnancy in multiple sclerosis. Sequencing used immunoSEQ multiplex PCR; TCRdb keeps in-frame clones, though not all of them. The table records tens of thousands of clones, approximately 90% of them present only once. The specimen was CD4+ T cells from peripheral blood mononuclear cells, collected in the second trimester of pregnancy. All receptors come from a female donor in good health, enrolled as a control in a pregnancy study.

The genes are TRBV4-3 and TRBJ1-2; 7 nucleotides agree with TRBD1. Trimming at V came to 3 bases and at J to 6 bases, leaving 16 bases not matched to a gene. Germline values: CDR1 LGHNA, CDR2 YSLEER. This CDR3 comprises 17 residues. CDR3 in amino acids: CASSQENRGPIGNGYTF. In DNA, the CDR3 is TGCGCCAGCAGCCAGGAAAACAGGGGCCCCATTGGAAATGGCTACACCTTC.

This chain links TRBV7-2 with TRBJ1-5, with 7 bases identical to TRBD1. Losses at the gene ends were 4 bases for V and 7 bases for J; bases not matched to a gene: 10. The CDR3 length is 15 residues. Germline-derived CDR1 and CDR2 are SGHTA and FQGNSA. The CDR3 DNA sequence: TGTGCCAGCAGCTCAAAGACAGGGTTCGGGCAGCCCCAGCATTTT. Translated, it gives CASSSKTGFGQPQHF.

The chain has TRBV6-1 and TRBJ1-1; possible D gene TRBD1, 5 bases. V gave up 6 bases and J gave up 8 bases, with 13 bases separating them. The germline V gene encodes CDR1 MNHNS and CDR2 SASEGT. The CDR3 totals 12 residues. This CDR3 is CASRGGTTEAFF. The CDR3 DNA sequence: TGTGCCAGCAGGGGGGGGACCACCGAAGCTTTCTTT.

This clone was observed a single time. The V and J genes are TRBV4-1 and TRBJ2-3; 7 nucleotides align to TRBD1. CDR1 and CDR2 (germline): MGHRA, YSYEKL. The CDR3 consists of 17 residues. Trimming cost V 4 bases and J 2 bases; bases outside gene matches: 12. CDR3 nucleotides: TGCGCCAGCAGCCTCAGGCCTCCGGGACAGAACACAGATACGCAGTATTTT. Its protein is CASSLRPPGQNTDTQYF.

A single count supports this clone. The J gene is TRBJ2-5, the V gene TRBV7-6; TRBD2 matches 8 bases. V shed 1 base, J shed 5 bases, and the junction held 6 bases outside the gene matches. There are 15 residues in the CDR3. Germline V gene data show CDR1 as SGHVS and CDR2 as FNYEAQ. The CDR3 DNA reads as TGTGCCAGCAGCTTAGGCGGGGGGCTGGGGGAGACCCAGTACTTC. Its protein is CASSLGGGLGETQYF.

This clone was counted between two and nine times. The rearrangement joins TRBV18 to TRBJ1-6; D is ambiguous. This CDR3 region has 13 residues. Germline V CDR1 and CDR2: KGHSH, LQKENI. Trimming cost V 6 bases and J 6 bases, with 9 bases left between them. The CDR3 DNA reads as TGTGCCAGCTCCTCAACTTCTAATTCACCCCTCCACTTT. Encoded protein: CASSSTSNSPLHF.

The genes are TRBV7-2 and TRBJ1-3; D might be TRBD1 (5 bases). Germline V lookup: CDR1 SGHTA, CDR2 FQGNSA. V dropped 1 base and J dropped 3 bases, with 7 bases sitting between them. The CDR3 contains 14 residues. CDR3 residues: CASSLVTGGNTIYF. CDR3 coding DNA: TGTGCCAGCAGCTTAGTAACAGGTGGAAACACCATATATTTT. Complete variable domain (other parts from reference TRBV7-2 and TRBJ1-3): GAGVSQSPSNKVTEKGKDVELRCDPISGHTALYWYRQSLGQGLEFLIYFQGNSAPDKSGLPSDRFSAERTGGSVSTLTIQRTQQEDSAVYLCASSLVTGGNTIYFGEGSWLTVV.

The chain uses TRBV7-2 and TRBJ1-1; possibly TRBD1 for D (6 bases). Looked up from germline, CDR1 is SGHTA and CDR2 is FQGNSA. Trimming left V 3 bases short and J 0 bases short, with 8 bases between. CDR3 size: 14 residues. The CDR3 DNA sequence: TGTGCCAGCAGCTTTGGACAGATGAACACTGAAGCTTTCTTT. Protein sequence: CASSFGQMNTEAFF.

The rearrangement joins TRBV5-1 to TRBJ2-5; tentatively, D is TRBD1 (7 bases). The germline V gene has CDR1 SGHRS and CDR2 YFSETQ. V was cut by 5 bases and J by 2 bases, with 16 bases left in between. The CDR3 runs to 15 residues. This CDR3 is CASRFRGTEQETQYF. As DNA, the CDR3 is TGCGCCAGCAGGTTCCGGGGGACAGAACAAGAGACCCAGTACTTC.

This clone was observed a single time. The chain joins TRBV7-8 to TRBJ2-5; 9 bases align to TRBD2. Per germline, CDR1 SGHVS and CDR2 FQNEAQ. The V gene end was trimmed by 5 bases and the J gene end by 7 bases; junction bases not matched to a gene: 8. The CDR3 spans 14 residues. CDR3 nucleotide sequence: TGTGCCAGCAGCCTGGACTCGCGGGGGGGGACCCAGTACTTC. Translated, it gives CASSLDSRGGTQYF. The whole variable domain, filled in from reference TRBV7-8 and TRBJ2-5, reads GAGVSQSPRYKVAKRGQDVALRCDPISGHVSLFWYQQALGQGPEFLTYFQNEAQLDKSGLPSDRFFAERPEGSVSTLKIQRTQQEDSAVYLCASSLDSRGGTQYFGPGTRLLVL.

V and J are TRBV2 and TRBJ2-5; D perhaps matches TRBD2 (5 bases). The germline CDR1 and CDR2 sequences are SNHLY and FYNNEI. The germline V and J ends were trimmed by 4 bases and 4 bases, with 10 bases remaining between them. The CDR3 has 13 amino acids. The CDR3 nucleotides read TGTGCCAGCAGTGGTGGGAGCGGAGAGACCCAGTACTTC. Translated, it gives CASSGGSGETQYF.

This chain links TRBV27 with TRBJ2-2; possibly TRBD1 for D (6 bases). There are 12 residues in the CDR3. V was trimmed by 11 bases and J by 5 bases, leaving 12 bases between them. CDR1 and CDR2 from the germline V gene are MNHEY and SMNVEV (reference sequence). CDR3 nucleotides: TGTGCCGTTCGGCAGGGGACCGGGGAGCTGTTTTTT. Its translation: CAVRQGTGELFF.

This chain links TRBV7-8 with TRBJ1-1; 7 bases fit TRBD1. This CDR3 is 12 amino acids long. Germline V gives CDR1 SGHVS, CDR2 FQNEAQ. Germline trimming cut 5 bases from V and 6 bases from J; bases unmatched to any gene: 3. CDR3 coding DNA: TGTGCCAGCAGCGTAACAGGGGCTGAAGCTTTCTTT. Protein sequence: CASSVTGAEAFF.

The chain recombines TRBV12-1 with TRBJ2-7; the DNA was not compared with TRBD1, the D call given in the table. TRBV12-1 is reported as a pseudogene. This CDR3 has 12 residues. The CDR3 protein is CASTTSQAVRFF. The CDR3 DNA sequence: TGTGCCAGCACCACTTCTCAGGCTGTCCGCTTCTTC.

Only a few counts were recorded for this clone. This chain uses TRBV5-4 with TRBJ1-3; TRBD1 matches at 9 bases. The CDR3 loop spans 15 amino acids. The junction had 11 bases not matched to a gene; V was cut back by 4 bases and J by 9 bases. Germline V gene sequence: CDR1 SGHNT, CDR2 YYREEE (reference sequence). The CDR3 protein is CASSPGQGEVSTIYF. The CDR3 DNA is TGTGCCAGCAGCCCGGGACAGGGAGAGGTGTCCACCATATATTTT.

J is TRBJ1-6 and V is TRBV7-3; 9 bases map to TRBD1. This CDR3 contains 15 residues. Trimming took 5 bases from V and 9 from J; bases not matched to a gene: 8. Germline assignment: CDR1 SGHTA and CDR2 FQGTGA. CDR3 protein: CASSNTGTGSSPLHF. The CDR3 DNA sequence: TGTGCCAGCAGCAATACCGGGACAGGGTCTTCACCCCTCCACTTT.

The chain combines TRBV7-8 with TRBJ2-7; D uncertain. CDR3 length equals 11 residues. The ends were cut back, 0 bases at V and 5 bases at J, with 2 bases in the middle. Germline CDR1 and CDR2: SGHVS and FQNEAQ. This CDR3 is CASSLANEQYF. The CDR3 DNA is TGTGCCAGCAGCTTAGCTAACGAGCAGTACTTC. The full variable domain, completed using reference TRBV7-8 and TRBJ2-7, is GAGVSQSPRYKVAKRGQDVALRCDPISGHVSLFWYQQALGQGPEFLTYFQNEAQLDKSGLPSDRFFAERPEGSVSTLKIQRTQQEDSAVYLCASSLANEQYFGPGTRLTVT.

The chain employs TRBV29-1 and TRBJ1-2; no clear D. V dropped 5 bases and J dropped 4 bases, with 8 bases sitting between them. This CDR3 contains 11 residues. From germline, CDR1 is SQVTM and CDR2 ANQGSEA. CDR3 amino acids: CSVSRSYGYTF. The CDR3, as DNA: TGCAGCGTTAGTAGATCCTATGGCTACACCTTC.

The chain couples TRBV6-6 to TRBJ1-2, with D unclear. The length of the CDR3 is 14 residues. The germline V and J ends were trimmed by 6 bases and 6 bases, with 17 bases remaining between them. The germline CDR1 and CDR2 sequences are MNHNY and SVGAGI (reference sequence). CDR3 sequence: CASRTLVPANGYTF. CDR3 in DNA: TGTGCCAGCAGGACTTTGGTACCCGCCAATGGCTACACCTTC.

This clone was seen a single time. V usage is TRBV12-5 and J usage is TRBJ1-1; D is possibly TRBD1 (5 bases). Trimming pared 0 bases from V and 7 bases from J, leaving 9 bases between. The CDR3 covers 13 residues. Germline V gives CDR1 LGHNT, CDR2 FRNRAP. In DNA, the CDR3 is TGTGCTAGTGGTTTGGTTAGGGGAAATGAAGCTTTCTTT. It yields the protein CASGLVRGNEAFF.

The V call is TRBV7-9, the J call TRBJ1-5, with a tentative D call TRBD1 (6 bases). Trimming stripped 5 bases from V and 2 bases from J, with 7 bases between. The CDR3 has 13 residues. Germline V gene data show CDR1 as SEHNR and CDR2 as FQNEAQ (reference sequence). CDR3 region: CASSRQGNQPQHF. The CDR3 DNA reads TGTGCCAGCAGCCGACAGGGCAATCAGCCCCAGCATTTT.

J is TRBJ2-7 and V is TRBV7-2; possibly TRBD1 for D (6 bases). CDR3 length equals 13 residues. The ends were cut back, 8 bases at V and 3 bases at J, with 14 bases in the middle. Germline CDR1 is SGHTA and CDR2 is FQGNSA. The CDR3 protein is CASLGGRSYEQYF. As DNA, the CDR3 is TGTGCCAGCTTAGGGGGACGGAGCTACGAGCAGTACTTC.

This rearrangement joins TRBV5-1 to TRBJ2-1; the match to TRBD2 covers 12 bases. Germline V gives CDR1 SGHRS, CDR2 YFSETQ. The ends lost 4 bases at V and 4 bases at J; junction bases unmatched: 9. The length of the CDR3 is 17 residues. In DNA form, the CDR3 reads TGCGCCAGCAGCCGGGCCGATACTAGCGGGGGGTACAATGAGCAGTTCTTC. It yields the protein CASSRADTSGGYNEQFF.

In DNA form, the CDR3 reads TGTGCCAGCAGCCCGAAGGTCAGGTTATACACTGAAGCTTTCTTT. Protein: CASSPKVRLYTEAFF. The genes are TRBV7-2 and TRBJ1-1; D uncertain. Per the germline V gene, CDR1 is SGHTA and CDR2 is FQGNSA. V shed 5 bases and J shed 3 bases, with 16 bases lying between them. The CDR3 is 15 amino acids.

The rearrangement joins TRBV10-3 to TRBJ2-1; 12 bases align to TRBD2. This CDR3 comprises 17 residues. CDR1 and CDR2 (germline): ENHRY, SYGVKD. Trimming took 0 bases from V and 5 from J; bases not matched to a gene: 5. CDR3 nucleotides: TGTGCCATCAGTGAGTCGATTAGGACTAGCGGGGACAATGAGCAGTTCTTC. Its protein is CAISESIRTSGDNEQFF.

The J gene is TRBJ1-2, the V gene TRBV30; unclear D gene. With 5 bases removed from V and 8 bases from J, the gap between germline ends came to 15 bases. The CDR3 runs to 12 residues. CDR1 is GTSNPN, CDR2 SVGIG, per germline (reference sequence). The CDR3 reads CAWSIQSAGYTF. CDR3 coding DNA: TGTGCCTGGTCAATCCAGAGCGCCGGCTACACCTTC. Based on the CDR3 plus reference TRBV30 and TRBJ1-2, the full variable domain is SQTIHQWPATLVQPVGSPLSLECTVEGTSNPNLYWYRQAAGRGLQLLFYSVGIGQISSEVPQNLSASRPQDRQFILSSKKLLLSDSGFYLCAWSIQSAGYTFGSGTRLTVV.